These 21 T cell receptor beta chains share one sample of origin, sequenced in a study of vaccination and CD4 T cells after COVID-19. Cultured CD4+ T cell DNA was sequenced using the Oncomine TCR Beta short-read assay. One entry per CDR3 protein, called by TCRdb with MiXCR from the PCR reads. Among 5,000 or so distinct CDR3 sequences listed, 55% to 65% were seen once. These receptors have no known antigen. Treatment indicated: approximately nine-day PBMC culture with coronavirus spike peptide pools or control peptides (ViraFEST assay). Sequencing input: CD4+ T cells from blood, cultured in vitro. These receptors were obtained from a human donor who had recovered from COVID-19.

The chain is built from TRBV21-1 and TRBJ2-1. TRBV21-1 is an annotated pseudogene. This CDR3 has 10 amino acids. The CDR3 DNA follows: TGTGCCAGCAGCACGAACGAGCAGTTCTTC. It is translated as CASSTNEQFF.

The rearrangement links TRBV10-3 to TRBJ1-1; D gene ambiguous. V lost 4 bases and J lost 0, with 6 bases in between. The CDR3 is 13 residues long. Germline V gene lookup returns CDR1 ENHRY and CDR2 SYGVKD. The CDR3 region has the DNA TGTGCCATCAGTGGTCAAGTGAACACTGAAGCTTTCTTT. Its translation is CAISGQVNTEAFF.

J is TRBJ1-2 and V is TRBV10-3; tentatively, D is TRBD1 (6 bases). CDR1 is ENHRY, CDR2 SYGVKD, per germline. The CDR3 is 14 amino acids. V was cut by 8 bases and J by 1 base, with 14 bases left in between. CDR3 sequence: CAIHGGDSNYGYTF. The CDR3 DNA is TGTGCCATCCATGGGGGCGACAGTAACTATGGCTACACCTTC.

This clonotype occurred a few times. J is TRBJ1-6 and V is TRBV6-2 or TRBV6-3; D might be TRBD1 (5 bases). With 2 bases removed from V and 9 bases from J, the gap between germline ends came to 11 bases. The germline V gene encodes CDR1 MNHEY and CDR2 SVGEGT. The CDR3 consists of 14 residues. CDR3 in amino acids: CASSYGQGRSPLHF. CDR3 in DNA: TGTGCCAGCAGTTACGGGCAGGGCCGTTCACCCCTCCACTTT.

The chain links TRBV7-2 to TRBJ1-2, with TRBD1 identical over 7 bases. The length of the CDR3 is 16 residues. With V trimmed by 0 bases and J by 3 bases, 7 bases remained unmatched. In germline, CDR1 is SGHTA, CDR2 FQGNSA. The CDR3 reads CASSLAPTGSHYGYTF. In DNA, the CDR3 is TGTGCCAGCAGCTTAGCCCCGACAGGGTCCCACTATGGCTACACCTTC. Full variable domain (rest looked up from reference TRBV7-2 and TRBJ1-2): GAGVSQSPSNKVTEKGKDVELRCDPISGHTALYWYRQSLGQGLEFLIYFQGNSAPDKSGLPSDRFSAERTGGSVSTLTIQRTQQEDSAVYLCASSLAPTGSHYGYTFGSGTRLTVV.

The chain has TRBV27 and TRBJ2-7; no reliable D call. Germline V gene data show CDR1 as MNHEY and CDR2 as SMNVEV (reference sequence). V was cut by 5 bases and J by 6 bases, with 11 bases left in between. The CDR3 length is 12 residues. CDR3 DNA: TGTGCCAGCAGTCGGCCCTTGGGCGAGCAGTACTTC. Translating it yields CASSRPLGEQYF.

This clonotype has a handful of counts. The V and J genes are TRBV7-9 and TRBJ1-1; D remains ambiguous. Trimming cost V 1 base and J 8 bases, with 8 bases left between them. The CDR3 spans 12 residues. Germline loops: CDR1 SEHNR, CDR2 FQNEAQ (reference sequence). In nucleotides, the CDR3 is TGTGCCAGCAGCTTAGTGGAGGGAGAAGCTTTCTTT. Translation: CASSLVEGEAFF.

The chain couples TRBV7-9 to TRBJ1-2; D gene ambiguous. V lost 5 bases, J lost 2 bases, and 9 bases lay in between. The CDR3 has 13 residues. Germline values: CDR1 SEHNR, CDR2 FQNEAQ (reference sequence). Here the CDR3 reads CASSPGSNYGYTF. Written as DNA, the CDR3 is TGTGCCAGCAGCCCCGGAAGCAACTATGGCTACACCTTC.

This clonotype was counted a few times. J is TRBJ2-7 and V is TRBV6-1; 9 bases line up with TRBD1. V was clipped by 6 bases and J by 4 bases; unmatched bases: 7. The germline V gene has CDR1 MNHNS and CDR2 SASEGT. CDR3 size: 14 residues. Here the CDR3 DNA reads TGTGCCAGCAGGCCGGGACAGGGAAGTTACGAGCAGTACTTC. Translation: CASRPGQGSYEQYF.

This chain links TRBV7-2 with TRBJ1-2; no definite D call. This CDR3 spans 15 amino acids. Trimming took off 5 bases at V and 0 bases at J, with 13 bases between the two ends. Germline CDR1 SGHTA, CDR2 FQGNSA. CDR3 residues: CASSIPGLANYGYTF. For the CDR3, the DNA is TGTGCCAGCAGCATCCCGGGCCTAGCTAACTATGGCTACACCTTC. Filled out from reference TRBV7-2 and TRBJ1-2, the complete variable domain reads GAGVSQSPSNKVTEKGKDVELRCDPISGHTALYWYRQSLGQGLEFLIYFQGNSAPDKSGLPSDRFSAERTGGSVSTLTIQRTQQEDSAVYLCASSIPGLANYGYTFGSGTRLTVV.

For the CDR3, the DNA is TGTGCCAGCAGCATAAGACAGGGGACGGACTATGGCTACACCTTC. It codes for CASSIRQGTDYGYTF. The V gene is TRBV7-9, the J gene TRBJ1-2, with 8 nucleotides matching TRBD1. J was trimmed by 3 bases and V by 5 bases; bases with no gene match: 8. The CDR3 is made up of 15 amino acids. From germline, CDR1 is SEHNR and CDR2 FQNEAQ (reference sequence).

The CDR3 region is CASSYRASGKETQYF. The CDR3 bases are TGTGCCAGCAGTTACCGGGCTAGCGGGAAAGAGACCCAGTACTTC. This rearrangement joins TRBV6-5 to TRBJ2-5; 9 positions match TRBD2. The germline CDR1 and CDR2 sequences are MNHEY and SVGAGI. The V and J ends lost 2 bases and 3 bases, in that order; junction bases with no gene match: 4. This CDR3 spans 15 amino acids.

The chain couples TRBV5-5 to TRBJ2-7; the D gene is possibly TRBD1 (6 bases). V was cut by 3 bases and J by 6 bases, with 10 bases left in between. The CDR3 is 12 residues long. Germline values: CDR1 SGHKS, CDR2 YYEKEE (reference sequence). The CDR3 bases are TGTGCCAGCAGCTCACAGGGTGCCGAGCAGTACTTC. This encodes CASSSQGAEQYF.

The chain has TRBV6-1 and TRBJ1-5; the D gene is possibly TRBD1 (5 bases). The CDR3 has 13 residues. V was pared by 6 bases and J by 7 bases, with 13 bases between. Germline loops: CDR1 MNHNS, CDR2 SASEGT. CDR3 DNA: TGTGCCAGCAGAGTTGGGGGGACGCAGCCCCAGCATTTT. Translation: CASRVGGTQPQHF.

The V and J genes are TRBV7-8 and TRBJ1-2, with D possibly matching TRBD1 (6 bases). CDR3 length equals 13 residues. Trimming took off 1 base at V and 7 bases at J, with 10 bases between the two ends. The germline V gene has CDR1 SGHVS and CDR2 FQNEAQ. Here the CDR3 reads CASSLVQGAGYTF. CDR3 DNA sequence: TGTGCCAGCAGCTTAGTACAGGGCGCTGGCTACACCTTC.

This clonotype has a single count. The chain carries TRBV20-1 and TRBJ1-5, with D perhaps TRBD1 (5 bases). Deletions cut 4 bases from V and 6 bases from J, with 13 bases between. The CDR3 covers 13 residues. CDR1 is DFQATT and CDR2 is SNEGSKA in the germline V gene (reference sequence). The CDR3 sequence is CSATPVGGQPQHF. The CDR3 bases are TGCAGTGCTACTCCTGTGGGGGGTCAGCCCCAGCATTTT.

This clonotype was seen a few times. This chain connects TRBV28 to TRBJ1-2; possible D gene TRBD1, 5 bases. Germline V gives CDR1 MDHEN, CDR2 SYDVKM. This CDR3 contains 12 residues. Trimming took 4 bases from V and 5 from J, leaving 8 bases between them. CDR3 sequence reads: CASSSSGYGYTF. The CDR3 bases are TGTGCCAGCAGTTCCTCAGGGTATGGCTACACCTTC.

In its sample, this clonotype was seen once. The genes are TRBV6-1 and TRBJ1-2; no clear D. The CDR3 contains 12 residues. Germline CDR1 is MNHNS and CDR2 is SASEGT. Between the trimmed V and J ends, which lost 6 bases and 5 bases, there was a span of 10 bases. CDR3 loop: CASRDRPYGYTF. The CDR3 DNA reads TGTGCCAGCAGGGACCGGCCTTATGGCTACACCTTC.

The chain carries TRBV12-3 or TRBV12-4 and TRBJ1-2; 7 bases are shared with TRBD1. The CDR3 length is 13 residues. Trimming took 4 bases from V and 6 from J; bases not matched to a gene: 5. The CDR3 sequence is CASSSIQGNGYTF. CDR3 bases: TGTGCCAGCAGTTCAATACAGGGGAATGGCTACACCTTC.

The rearrangement joins TRBV28 to TRBJ1-6; D gene uncertain. The V end lost 5 bases, the J end lost 13 bases, and 15 bases lay between the germline ends. The CDR3 sequence is 13 residues long. CDR1 MDHEN and CDR2 SYDVKM come from the germline V gene. In DNA, the CDR3 is TGTGCCAGCAGTGGGGAAGGACGTTCGCCCCTCCACTTT. It specifies CASSGEGRSPLHF.

This clonotype appeared a few times. This chain uses TRBV20-1 with TRBJ1-5, with a tentative D call TRBD1 (5 bases). CDR3 length: 12 residues. From germline, CDR1 is DFQATT and CDR2 SNEGSKA (reference sequence). Trimming removed 6 bases from V and 4 bases from J, with 10 bases in between. In nucleotides, the CDR3 is TGCAGTGCAGGCAGGGCTAATCAGCCCCAGCATTTT. This translates into CSAGRANQPQHF.